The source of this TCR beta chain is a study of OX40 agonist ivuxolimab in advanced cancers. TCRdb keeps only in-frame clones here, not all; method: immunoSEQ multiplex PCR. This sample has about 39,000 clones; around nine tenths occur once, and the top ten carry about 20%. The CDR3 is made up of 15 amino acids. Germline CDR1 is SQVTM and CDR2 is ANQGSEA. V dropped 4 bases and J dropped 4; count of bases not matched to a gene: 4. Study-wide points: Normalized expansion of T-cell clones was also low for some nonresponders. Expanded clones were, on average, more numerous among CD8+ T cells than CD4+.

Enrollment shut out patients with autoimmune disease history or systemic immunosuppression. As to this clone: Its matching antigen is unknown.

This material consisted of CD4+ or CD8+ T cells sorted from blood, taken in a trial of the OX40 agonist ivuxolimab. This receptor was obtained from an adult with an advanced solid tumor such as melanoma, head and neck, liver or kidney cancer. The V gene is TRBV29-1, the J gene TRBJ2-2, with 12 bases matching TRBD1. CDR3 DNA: TGCAGCGTTGCCGGGACAGGGGGCGTCACCGGGGAGCTGTTTTTT. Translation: CSVAGTGGVTGELFF.